What follows are 9 T cell receptor beta chains derived from one specimen sequenced in a study of OX40 agonist ivuxolimab in advanced cancers. The data were produced by immunoSEQ multiplex PCR, yet TCRdb's version contains in-frame clones alone and is incomplete. Of several thousand clones in the sample, 73% are singletons; the top ten hold about three fifths. Sequencing was performed on CD4+ or CD8+ T cells sorted from blood, taken in a trial of the OX40 agonist ivuxolimab. The receptor source for this set is an adult with an advanced solid tumor such as melanoma, head and neck, liver or kidney cancer.

This rearrangement joins TRBV7-2 to TRBJ2-7, with TRBD2 identical over 12 bases. Germline CDR1 reads SGHTA; CDR2 reads FQGNSA. V shed 3 bases and J 5 bases; nucleotides not matched to a gene: 2. There are 14 residues in the CDR3. The CDR3 reads CASSLTSGGNEQYF. The CDR3 bases are TGTGCCAGCAGCTTGACTAGCGGGGGAAACGAGCAGTACTTC.

The chain joins TRBV13 to TRBJ2-1, with TRBD2 matching 12 bases. The CDR3 has 15 amino acids. Germline V CDR1 and CDR2: PRHDT, FYEKMQ (reference sequence). V shed 5 bases and J 7 bases; nucleotides not matched to a gene: 6. CDR3 sequence reads: CASSPTSGSLNEQFF. CDR3 bases: TGTGCCAGCAGCCCGACTAGCGGGAGTCTTAATGAGCAGTTCTTC.

This chain joins TRBV30 and TRBJ2-1; D ambiguous. The CDR3 consists of 13 residues. Germline V gene data show CDR1 as GTSNPN and CDR2 as SVGIG (reference sequence). Trimming took off 2 bases at V and 4 bases at J, with 9 bases between the two ends. CDR3 in DNA: TGTGCCTGGAGTCTGGGCGGATACAATGAGCAGTTCTTC. It specifies CAWSLGGYNEQFF.

The count of this clone is one. The chain is built from TRBV4-1 and TRBJ1-2, with D perhaps TRBD1 (6 bases). V dropped 4 bases and J dropped 7 bases, with 19 bases sitting between them. Per germline, CDR1 MGHRA and CDR2 YSYEKL. The CDR3 is 15 amino acids. CDR3 sequence reads: CASSPSQGSMSGYTF. The CDR3 nucleotides read TGCGCCAGCAGCCCCTCACAGGGCTCTATGAGTGGCTACACCTTC.

The table lists this clone with a count of one. The DNA for the CDR3 is TGTGCCAGCAGCTTGGCCGTGAACACTGAAGCTTTCTTT. Its protein is CASSLAVNTEAFF. The gene calls are TRBV11-2 and TRBJ1-1, with D unresolved. CDR3 length: 13 amino acids. V was pared by 3 bases and J by 0 bases, with 5 bases between. From germline, CDR1 is SGHAT and CDR2 FQNNGV.

Here the CDR3 reads CASSGGYEQYF. CDR3 DNA sequence: TGTGCCAGCAGTGGGGGGTACGAGCAGTACTTC. The chain carries TRBV2 and TRBJ2-7; perhaps D is TRBD1 or TRBD2 (5 bases each). CDR1 is SNHLY, CDR2 FYNNEI, per germline. V was shortened by 4 bases and J by 4 bases, with 5 bases between the two germline ends. The CDR3 totals 11 residues.

This chain uses TRBV7-8 with TRBJ2-7; D possibly matches TRBD1 or TRBD2 (6 bases each). Germline V CDR1 and CDR2: SGHVS, FQNEAQ. Trimming took off 5 bases at V and 5 bases at J, with 16 bases between the two ends. The CDR3 covers 14 residues. The CDR3 protein is CASSPAIRGDEQYF. In nucleotides, the CDR3 is TGTGCCAGCAGCCCAGCCATAAGGGGGGACGAGCAGTACTTC.

This chain uses TRBV19 with TRBJ1-1; D not resolved. V was pared by 7 bases and J by 1 base, with 13 bases between. CDR1 and CDR2 (germline): LNHDA, SQIVND (reference sequence). The CDR3 contains 14 residues. CDR3 sequence: CASNIGSSNTEAFF. The CDR3 region has the DNA TGTGCCAGTAACATAGGGAGTTCGAACACTGAAGCTTTCTTT.

The chain is built from TRBV10-3 and TRBJ2-7, with 7 bases identical to TRBD1. CDR1 and CDR2 from the germline V gene are ENHRY and SYGVKD. The CDR3 is 15 amino acids. V lost 4 bases, J lost 4 bases, and 10 bases stayed unmatched. CDR3 residues: CAISAVRQGIYEQYF. The CDR3 nucleotides are TGTGCCATCAGTGCGGTGCGACAGGGAATATACGAGCAGTACTTC.